A single sample gave rise to the 25 T cell receptor beta chains below, sequenced in a study of cytomegalovirus exposure and HLA in healthy donors. 60 Vbeta and 13 Jbeta primers were used in PCR. Profiling relied on immunoSEQ multiplex PCR, and the TCRdb table lists in-frame clones only, not all of them. Of under 35,000 clones detected, more than 60% appear once; the ten largest clones hold about a fifth. The sample comprised PBMCs. The receptors were sampled from a man aged 45 to 65 in good health and CMV-seropositive.

The rearrangement links TRBV5-4 to TRBJ1-1; the match to TRBD1 covers 9 bases. The CDR3 length is 17 residues. CDR1 and CDR2 from the germline V gene are SGHNT and YYREEE (reference sequence). The junction had 11 bases not matched to a gene; V was cut back by 4 bases and J by 1 base. The CDR3 loop reads CASSTDRGEMGNTEAFF. CDR3 DNA sequence: TGTGCCAGCAGCACGGACAGGGGCGAGATGGGGAACACTGAAGCTTTCTTT. Full variable domain (rest looked up from reference TRBV5-4 and TRBJ1-1): ETGVTQSPTHLIKTRGQQVTLRCSSQSGHNTVSWYQQALGQGPQFIFQYYREEENGRGNFPPRFSGLQFPNYSSELNVNALELDDSALYLCASSTDRGEMGNTEAFFGQGTRLTVV.

The chain joins TRBV5-6 to TRBJ1-2, with a weak D call TRBD1 (5 bases). The V end was cut by 2 bases, the J end by 3 bases, with 14 bases between. This CDR3 is 15 amino acids long. CDR1 SGHDT and CDR2 YYEEEE come from the germline V gene. The CDR3 DNA is TGTGCCAGCAGCTTTTCGCGACAGCCCGACTATGGCTACACCTTC. This translates into CASSFSRQPDYGYTF. The variable domain in full, with the rest retrieved from reference TRBV5-6 and TRBJ1-2, is DAGVTQSPTHLIKTRGQQVTLRCSPKSGHDTVSWYQQALGQGPQFIFQYYEEEERQRGNFPDRFSGHQFPNYSSELNVNALLLGDSALYLCASSFSRQPDYGYTFGSGTRLTVV.

The CDR3: CASSLEINSPLHF. In DNA form, the CDR3 reads TGCGCCAGCAGCTTGGAAATAAATTCACCCCTCCACTTT. V is TRBV5-1 and J is TRBJ1-6, with unresolved D. The CDR3 is 13 amino acids. Trimming removed 0 bases at V and 7 bases at J, with 5 bases between. Germline CDR1 is SGHRS and CDR2 is YFSETQ.

The chain is built from TRBV5-1 and TRBJ2-1; D may be TRBD1 (6 bases). The germline V gene encodes CDR1 SGHRS and CDR2 YFSETQ. Between the trimmed V and J ends, which lost 4 bases and 5 bases, there was a span of 10 bases. The CDR3 runs 13 residues. CDR3 sequence: CASSIGQNNEQFF. The CDR3 DNA is TGCGCCAGCAGCATCGGACAGAACAATGAGCAGTTCTTC.

This chain connects TRBV5-4 to TRBJ1-2; 7 nucleotides align to TRBD1. The CDR3 loop spans 13 amino acids. Trimming cost V 2 bases and J 7 bases; bases outside gene matches: 5. CDR1 and CDR2 from the germline V gene are SGHNT and YYREEE (reference sequence). Written as DNA, the CDR3 is TGTGCCAGCAGCTTAGACAGGGTTGGTGGCTACACCTTC. It specifies CASSLDRVGGYTF.

This chain connects TRBV7-2 to TRBJ1-2; 8 bases line up with TRBD1. CDR1 is SGHTA, CDR2 FQGNSA, per germline. Trimming removed 2 bases from V and 8 bases from J; junction bases left unmatched: 4. The CDR3 is made up of 13 amino acids. CDR3 loop: CASSLQGARGYTF. CDR3 sequence (DNA): TGTGCCAGCAGCTTACAGGGGGCGAGAGGCTACACCTTC.

J is TRBJ1-6 and V is TRBV6-5; the D gene is possibly TRBD1 (5 bases). The CDR3 extends over 15 amino acids. Deletions cut 6 bases from V and 6 bases from J, with 15 bases between. CDR1 and CDR2 from the germline V gene are MNHEY and SVGAGI. The chain's CDR3 is CASSPFWQGNSPLHF. As DNA, the CDR3 is TGTGCCAGCAGCCCCTTTTGGCAGGGTAATTCACCCCTCCACTTT.

This rearrangement joins TRBV2 to TRBJ2-7; 9 nucleotides agree with TRBD2. The CDR3 extends over 11 amino acids. Germline loops: CDR1 SNHLY, CDR2 FYNNEI. Trimming at V came to 7 bases and at J to 12 bases, leaving 7 bases not matched to a gene. The CDR3 loop is CASIAKREVYF. CDR3 nucleotides: TGTGCCAGCATTGCAAAGCGGGAGGTGTACTTC.

The chain has TRBV10-3 and TRBJ1-5; 9 bases line up with TRBD1. Germline assignment: CDR1 ENHRY and CDR2 SYGVKD. With 4 bases clipped from V and 3 bases from J, the junction kept 4 bases outside the gene matches. There are 15 residues in the CDR3. CDR3 region: CAISGGQGVNQPQHF. The CDR3 DNA follows: TGTGCCATCAGTGGGGGACAGGGCGTCAATCAGCCCCAGCATTTT.

This chain connects TRBV7-6 to TRBJ2-7, with 7 bases matching TRBD1. V was pared by 5 bases and J by 3 bases, with 4 bases of the junction left unmatched. Germline V gene lookup returns CDR1 SGHVS and CDR2 FNYEAQ. The CDR3 length is 13 residues. The CDR3 loop reads CASSPTGYYEQYF. CDR3 in DNA: TGTGCCAGCAGCCCGACAGGGTACTACGAGCAGTACTTC. The whole variable domain, filled in from reference TRBV7-6 and TRBJ2-7, reads GAGVSQSPRYKVTKRGQDVALRCDPISGHVSLYWYRQALGQGPEFLTYFNYEAQQDKSGLPNDRFSAERPEGSISTLTIQRTEQRDSAMYRCASSPTGYYEQYFGPGTRLTVT.

The chain joins TRBV4-3 to TRBJ1-1, with TRBD1 as a possible D gene (6 bases). This CDR3 has 17 residues. From germline, CDR1 is LGHNA and CDR2 YSLEER. Trimming shortened V by 0 bases and J by 0 bases, and 14 bases separated the two germline ends. DNA of the CDR3: TGCGCCAGCAGCCAAGATTCTGTGGGGACATTGAACACTGAAGCTTTCTTT. This gives the protein CASSQDSVGTLNTEAFF.

This clone appeared a single time. The rearrangement uses TRBV30 and TRBJ2-3, with 8 bases matching TRBD1. The CDR3 has 19 residues. J gave up 5 bases and V 0 bases, and 19 bases lay outside the gene matches. Germline CDR1 GTSNPN, CDR2 SVGIG (reference sequence). The DNA for the CDR3 is TGTGCCTGGAGTGTCTACCGTTTCTCGGACAGGGATTTTCTAGATACGCAGTATTTT. This sequence encodes CAWSVYRFSDRDFLDTQYF.

This clone was observed a handful of times. V usage is TRBV5-1 and J usage is TRBJ1-1, with 7 bases matching TRBD1. V was clipped by 5 bases and J by 6 bases; unmatched bases: 13. This CDR3 spans 15 amino acids. Germline V gene data show CDR1 as SGHRS and CDR2 as YFSETQ. The CDR3 DNA reads TGCGCCAGCAGGCGGGATCCCGGGACAGCGTCTGAAGCTTTCTTT. Protein product: CASRRDPGTASEAFF.

V gene TRBV30 combines with J gene TRBJ1-6, with D perhaps matching TRBD1 (5 bases). V lost 3 bases, J lost 6 bases, and 12 bases lay in between. This CDR3 contains 14 residues. Germline V gene sequence: CDR1 GTSNPN, CDR2 SVGIG (reference sequence). CDR3 in amino acids: CAWRPGYSNSPLHF. CDR3 sequence (DNA): TGTGCCTGGAGACCAGGGTATTCTAATTCACCCCTCCACTTT.

The rearrangement joins TRBV6-6 to TRBJ2-1; no reliable D call. Per the germline V gene, CDR1 is MNHNY and CDR2 is SVGAGI (reference sequence). CDR3 size: 15 residues. V lost 7 bases and J 3 bases, leaving 16 bases between the germline ends. The CDR3 reads CASTTDSPNYNEQFF. In DNA form, the CDR3 reads TGTGCCAGCACAACCGACTCTCCGAACTACAATGAGCAGTTCTTC.

By share of the sample, this clone is medium-sized. The genes are TRBV5-1 and TRBJ2-7, with no clear D. This CDR3 comprises 15 residues. Looked up from germline, CDR1 is SGHRS and CDR2 is YFSETQ. The V end was cut by 3 bases, the J end by 0 bases, with 13 bases between. CDR3 region: CASSSSLIGSYEQYF. Written as DNA, the CDR3 is TGCGCCAGCAGCTCGTCCTTGATCGGCTCCTACGAGCAGTACTTC.

The chain recombines TRBV30 with TRBJ2-5, with 8 positions matching TRBD1. From germline, CDR1 is GTSNPN and CDR2 SVGIG (reference sequence). The junction had 16 bases not matched to a gene; V was cut back by 4 bases and J by 6 bases. The CDR3 loop spans 16 amino acids. CDR3 nucleotides: TGTGCCTGGACCCGCTTGGGGACAGGCGGAAAGAAGACCCAGTACTTC. This sequence encodes CAWTRLGTGGKKTQYF.

For this clone: This sample also contains other DNA sequences that code for the same CDR3. This chain links TRBV5-1 with TRBJ2-5, with D possibly being TRBD1 (5 bases). Trimming shortened V by 0 bases and J by 2 bases, and 5 bases separated the two germline ends. This CDR3 is built from 13 residues. Germline-derived CDR1 and CDR2 are SGHRS and YFSETQ. CDR3 nucleotide sequence: TGCGCCAGCAGCTTGGGACAGCAAGAGACCCAGTACTTC. This translates into CASSLGQQETQYF.

V is TRBV27 and J is TRBJ2-7; 9 nucleotides agree with TRBD1. This CDR3 region has 14 residues. Germline-derived CDR1 and CDR2 are MNHEY and SMNVEV (reference sequence). V gave up 4 bases and J gave up 6 bases; unmatched junction bases: 7. The CDR3 DNA reads as TGTGCCAGCAGTTCCCCGGGACAGGGACCCGAGCAGTACTTC. This sequence encodes CASSSPGQGPEQYF.

The genes are TRBV6-6 and TRBJ1-5, with 9 bases fitting TRBD1. This CDR3 region has 15 residues. Per germline, CDR1 MNHNY and CDR2 SVGAGI (reference sequence). V shed 2 bases, J shed 1 base, and the junction held 0 bases outside the gene matches. This CDR3 is CASSYTGGSNQPQHF. CDR3 nucleotides: TGTGCCAGCAGTTACACAGGGGGCAGCAATCAGCCCCAGCATTTT.

This clone was found a few times. The chain combines TRBV2 with TRBJ2-3, with 7 nucleotides matching TRBD1. The CDR3 length is 13 residues. Per germline, CDR1 SNHLY and CDR2 FYNNEI. The junction had 6 bases not matched to a gene; V was cut back by 8 bases and J by 4 bases. The chain's CDR3 is CASSGTVADTQYF. The CDR3 DNA reads as TGTGCCAGCTCCGGGACAGTTGCAGATACGCAGTATTTT.

V is TRBV29-1 and J is TRBJ1-1; D unclear. This CDR3 region has 12 residues. V lost 4 bases and J lost 0, with 6 bases in between. The germline gives CDR1 SQVTM, CDR2 ANQGSEA. The CDR3 here is CSVGGMNTEAFF. The CDR3 DNA is TGCAGCGTTGGAGGGATGAACACTGAAGCTTTCTTT.

V gene TRBV4-3 combines with J gene TRBJ1-1; maybe TRBD1 (5 bases). CDR3 length: 13 residues. The V end lost 3 bases, the J end lost 8 bases, and 13 bases lay between the germline ends. Germline V gene lookup returns CDR1 LGHNA and CDR2 YSLEER. CDR3 sequence reads: CASSQGGGKEAFF. The CDR3 coding sequence is TGCGCCAGCAGCCAGGGCGGGGGGAAAGAAGCTTTCTTT.

Turning to this clone: Germline and junction disagree at one end, which may indicate a read error. The chain couples TRBV6-1 to TRBJ2-1, with D perhaps TRBD2 (6 bases). The CDR3 loop spans 11 amino acids. CDR1 and CDR2 from the germline V gene are MNHNS and SASEGT. The CDR3 coding sequence is TGTGCCAGCAGATTGACGGGAGTGCAGGTCTTC. This sequence encodes CASRLTGVQVF.

This clone was detected only a few times. The chain couples TRBV2 to TRBJ1-1; tentative D call: TRBD1 (5 bases). The germline V gene has CDR1 SNHLY and CDR2 FYNNEI. V was trimmed by 6 bases and J by 7 bases, leaving 18 bases between them. This CDR3 has 14 residues. The CDR3 DNA follows: TGTGCCAGCAGATCATCTAGCGCAGGGCTTGAAGCTTTCTTT. This gives the protein CASRSSSAGLEAFF.